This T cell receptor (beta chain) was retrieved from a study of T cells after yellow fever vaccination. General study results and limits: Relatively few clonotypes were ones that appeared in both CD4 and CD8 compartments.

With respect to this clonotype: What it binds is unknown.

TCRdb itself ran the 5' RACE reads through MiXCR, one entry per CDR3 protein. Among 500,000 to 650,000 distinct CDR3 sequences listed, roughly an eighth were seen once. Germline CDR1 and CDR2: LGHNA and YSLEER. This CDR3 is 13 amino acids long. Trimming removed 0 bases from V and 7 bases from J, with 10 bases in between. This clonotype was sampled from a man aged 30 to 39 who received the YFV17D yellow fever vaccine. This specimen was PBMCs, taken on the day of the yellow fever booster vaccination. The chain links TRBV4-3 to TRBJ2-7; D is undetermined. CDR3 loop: CASSQDWASEQYF. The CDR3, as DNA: TGCGCCAGCAGCCAAGATTGGGCCTCAGAGCAGTACTTC.